Presented here are 18 T cell receptor beta chains from one specimen sequenced in a study of blood T cell repertoires in COVID-19. Sequenced by immunoSEQ multiplex PCR; TCRdb stores in-frame clones only, minus some. The data contain approximately 250,000 clones, about 87% of them singletons. The sequenced sample was PBMCs or T cells enriched from blood (not recorded which). The receptors were gathered from a woman in her twenties or thirties with acute COVID-19.

The V and J genes are TRBV27 and TRBJ2-1, with 7 bases fitting TRBD1. Trimming cost V 6 bases and J 7 bases; bases outside gene matches: 15. CDR1 MNHEY and CDR2 SMNVEV come from the germline V gene (reference sequence). CDR3 length equals 16 residues. As DNA, the CDR3 is TGTGCCAGCAGGACAATGACAGGGAGATTGGTAAATGAGCAGTTCTTC. Translated: CASRTMTGRLVNEQFF.

CDR3 sequence (DNA): TGTGCCACCAGTGATCGCGGACAGAGCTATGGCTACACCTTC. Translating it yields CATSDRGQSYGYTF. J is TRBJ1-2 and V is TRBV24-1; TRBD1 might be the D (6 bases). The V gene lost 3 bases and the J gene lost 4 bases, with 11 bases spanning the gap. CDR3 length equals 14 residues. The germline V gene has CDR1 KGHDR and CDR2 SFDVKD.

The count of this clone is one. V gene TRBV10-3 combines with J gene TRBJ2-3; 10 nucleotides line up with TRBD1. Germline CDR1 and CDR2: ENHRY and SYGVKD. This CDR3 has 16 amino acids. The V segment lost 2 bases and the J segment 1 base; nucleotides outside the gene matches: 3. CDR3 DNA: TGTGCCATCAGTGAGGGGACAGGGGCGGGCACAGATACGCAGTATTTT. It specifies CAISEGTGAGTDTQYF.

This clone has just one count. The rearrangement joins TRBV25-1 to TRBJ2-1; 9 bases line up with TRBD1. The CDR3 is 14 residues long. The ends lost 2 bases at V and 5 bases at J; junction bases unmatched: 1. CDR1 and CDR2 (germline): MGHDK, SYGVNS. CDR3 loop: CASSEGDRDNEQFF. CDR3 nucleotides: TGTGCCAGCAGTGAAGGGGACAGGGACAATGAGCAGTTCTTC.

The chain links TRBV10-3 to TRBJ2-1; 8 nucleotides agree with TRBD2. This CDR3 contains 17 residues. V trimming: 3 bases; J trimming: 4 bases; junction bases outside the gene matches: 11. Per the germline V gene, CDR1 is ENHRY and CDR2 is SYGVKD. CDR3 sequence: CAISDGTAGGAYNEQFF. DNA of the CDR3: TGTGCCATCAGTGATGGAACGGCGGGAGGCGCATACAATGAGCAGTTCTTC.

The rearrangement uses TRBV6-5 and TRBJ1-5; TRBD1 matches 7 bases. The CDR3 runs to 15 residues. Looked up from germline, CDR1 is MNHEY and CDR2 is SVGAGI. V lost 6 bases and J lost 2; bases outside the gene matches: 7. The CDR3 reads CASSPDRVGNQPQHF. The CDR3 DNA follows: TGTGCCAGCAGCCCCGACAGGGTGGGCAATCAGCCCCAGCATTTT.

Here the CDR3 reads CASEVQRGAGELFF. DNA for the CDR3: TGCGCCAGCGAGGTCCAGCGAGGCGCCGGGGAGCTGTTTTTT. V is TRBV5-1 and J is TRBJ2-2; D call uncertain. The CDR3 contains 14 residues. V lost 7 bases and J lost 6, with 16 bases in between. Germline V gene data show CDR1 as SGHRS and CDR2 as YFSETQ.

A single count supports this clone. The chain uses TRBV28 and TRBJ1-1, with TRBD1 matching 9 bases. Germline V CDR1 and CDR2: MDHEN, SYDVKM. Losses at the gene ends were 6 bases for V and 4 bases for J; bases not matched to a gene: 0. The CDR3 has 12 residues. CDR3 nucleotide sequence: TGTGCCAGCAGGACAGGGGGCACTGAAGCTTTCTTT. This sequence encodes CASRTGGTEAFF.

This chain uses TRBV21-1 with TRBJ2-1; the table's D gene call, TRBD1, was not cross checked with the DNA. TRBV21-1 is labeled a pseudogene. This CDR3 spans 16 amino acids. DNA for the CDR3: TGTGCCAGCAGCCCCCCCAGGGGTCAGACACATAATGAGCAGTTCTTC. It encodes CASSPPRGQTHNEQFF.

CDR3 DNA: TGTGCCAGTAGTATTGACCAGGGCAATCAGCCCCAGCATTTT. Translation gives CASSIDQGNQPQHF. V and J are TRBV19 and TRBJ1-5; D remains ambiguous. The CDR3 is 14 residues long. CDR1 LNHDA and CDR2 SQIVND come from the germline V gene (reference sequence). Trimming shortened V by 3 bases and J by 2 bases, and 8 bases separated the two germline ends.

The chain has TRBV21-1 and TRBJ2-1; TRBD1, the table's D call, was not compared with the DNA. TRBV21-1 counts as a pseudogene. This CDR3 is 13 amino acids long. This CDR3 is CASDQDRYNEQFF. CDR3 coding DNA: TGTGCCAGCGACCAGGACAGGTACAATGAGCAGTTCTTC.

This chain links TRBV6-1 with TRBJ2-1, with 10 bases aligning to TRBD2. Germline V gene lookup returns CDR1 MNHNS and CDR2 SASEGT. The CDR3 contains 17 residues. V gave up 3 bases and J gave up 3 bases; unmatched junction bases: 8. CDR3 sequence (DNA): TGTGCCAGCAGTGACTGGGGTGCTAGCGGGAGCTACAATGAGCAGTTCTTC. Protein sequence: CASSDWGASGSYNEQFF.

This clone was detected a few times. The CDR3 is CASSQEGTSDPFPYEQYF. The CDR3 DNA sequence: TGCGCCAGCAGCCAAGAGGGGACTAGCGACCCTTTTCCCTACGAGCAGTACTTC. V gene TRBV4-1 combines with J gene TRBJ2-7; 10 nucleotides align to TRBD2. V was pared by 0 bases and J by 2 bases, with 10 bases of the junction left unmatched. This CDR3 has 18 amino acids. Looked up from germline, CDR1 is MGHRA and CDR2 is YSYEKL.

The chain has TRBV5-4 and TRBJ2-7; a possible D gene is TRBD2 (5 bases). The CDR3 runs to 13 residues. Germline V gene sequence: CDR1 SGHNT, CDR2 YYREEE (reference sequence). Trimming took 0 bases from V and 7 from J, leaving 11 bases between them. CDR3 sequence (DNA): TGTGCCAGCAGCTTGGCCGGGATTGGAGAGCAGTACTTC. The encoded protein is CASSLAGIGEQYF.

V and J are TRBV7-9 and TRBJ2-5; TRBD2 aligns across 9 bases. Germline V gene data show CDR1 as SEHNR and CDR2 as FQNEAQ (reference sequence). The CDR3 contains 16 residues. After removal of 3 bases from V and 3 bases from J, the junction contained 8 bases not matched to a gene. In nucleotides, the CDR3 is TGTGCCAGCAGCTTGACTAGCGGCGAAGCTAAAGAGACCCAGTACTTC. This encodes CASSLTSGEAKETQYF.

The V call is TRBV28, the J call TRBJ1-3; tentatively, D is TRBD1 (5 bases). With 6 bases removed from V and 7 bases from J, the gap between germline ends came to 16 bases. There are 14 residues in the CDR3. Germline V lookup: CDR1 MDHEN, CDR2 SYDVKM. CDR3 in amino acids: CASRWGSPTNTIYF. Written as DNA, the CDR3 is TGTGCCAGCAGATGGGGCAGTCCCACTAACACCATATATTTT.

The chain uses TRBV29-1 and TRBJ2-1; D gene uncertain. The V and J ends lost 1 base and 7 bases respectively, with 8 bases between them. Germline-derived CDR1 and CDR2 are SQVTM and ANQGSEA. This CDR3 contains 12 residues. CDR3 in amino acids: CSVEVSPNEQFF. The CDR3 DNA follows: TGCAGCGTTGAAGTGTCCCCTAATGAGCAGTTCTTC.

This clone showed up just once. The chain couples TRBV9 to TRBJ2-1; 12 bases fit TRBD2. This CDR3 is 15 amino acids long. The germline V gene encodes CDR1 SGDLS and CDR2 YYNGEE. The ends lost 4 bases at V and 8 bases at J; junction bases unmatched: 7. The CDR3 is CASSILAGGSDEQFF. In DNA form, the CDR3 reads TGTGCCAGCAGCATACTAGCGGGGGGTTCCGATGAGCAGTTCTTC.